This T cell receptor beta chain was retrieved from a study of cytomegalovirus exposure and HLA in healthy donors. Broader study findings: Researchers catalogued under 200 TCR beta chains as cytomegalovirus-associated. It was reported in a later analysis that an Asian-associated ancestry cluster showed fewer N-insertions than the roughly 620-donor mean.

Healthy people donating bone marrow made up the donors. Primers included in the PCR were 60 Vbeta and 13 Jbeta primers. Generated by immunoSEQ multiplex PCR, the TCRdb table keeps only in-frame clones and is missing some. The sample includes 150,000 or so clones, around 80% of them seen just once. There are 15 residues in the CDR3. Losses at the gene ends were 4 bases for V and 1 base for J; bases not matched to a gene: 4. The germline CDR1 and CDR2 sequences are KGHSH and LQKENI. Concerning this clone itself: Its antigen is unknown.

This sequence was found in a woman in her forties or fifties in good health and CMV-seropositive. Specimen: PBMCs. V is TRBV18 and J is TRBJ1-2; 9 bases align to TRBD1. Written as DNA, the CDR3 is TGTGCCAGCTCACTGGACAGGGGCAATAACTATGGCTACACCTTC. It is translated as CASSLDRGNNYGYTF.